Below are 6 T cell receptor beta chains sequenced from a single sample in a study of blood T cell repertoires in COVID-19. TCRdb's table, derived via immunoSEQ multiplex PCR, lists solely in-frame clones and lacks some. Of about 76,000 clones in the sample, around 78% are singletons; the top ten hold 15%. The sequenced sample consisted of peripheral blood. These receptors all stem from a human donor in a cohort sampled during active COVID-19.

The genes are TRBV24-1 and TRBJ2-3; TRBD2 agrees at 7 bases. The length of the CDR3 is 14 residues. After removal of 5 bases from V and 5 bases from J, the junction contained 6 bases not matched to a gene. Germline CDR1 reads KGHDR; CDR2 reads SFDVKD. The CDR3 loop reads CATSVGGRGDTQYF. The CDR3, as DNA: TGTGCCACCAGTGTCGGAGGGAGGGGAGATACGCAGTATTTT.

The genes are TRBV2 and TRBJ1-1, with no clear D. Trimming stripped 1 base from V and 0 bases from J, with 9 bases between. CDR3 length: 15 amino acids. Germline CDR1 SNHLY, CDR2 FYNNEI. This CDR3 is CASSEDESMNTEAFF. As DNA, the CDR3 is TGTGCCAGCAGTGAAGACGAGAGTATGAACACTGAAGCTTTCTTT.

V gene TRBV7-2 combines with J gene TRBJ1-2, with 10 bases matching TRBD1. Germline trimming cut 4 bases from V and 2 bases from J; bases unmatched to any gene: 1. Germline-derived CDR1 and CDR2 are SGHTA and FQGNSA. The CDR3 extends over 14 amino acids. CDR3 protein: CASSSGQGNYGYTF. CDR3 in DNA: TGTGCCAGCAGCTCGGGACAGGGGAACTATGGCTACACCTTC.

The chain employs TRBV14 and TRBJ2-7; 7 nucleotides align to TRBD1. V lost 1 base, J lost 10 bases, and 1 base stayed unmatched. The CDR3 has 11 amino acids. The germline gives CDR1 SGHDN, CDR2 FVKESK. CDR3 bases: TGTGCCAGCAGCCAAGGACAGGGTCAGTACTTC. The encoded protein is CASSQGQGQYF.

The gene calls are TRBV6-6 and TRBJ1-4; 9 bases map to TRBD1. J gave up 8 bases and V 2 bases, and 3 bases lay outside the gene matches. Germline lookup yields CDR1 MNHNY and CDR2 SVGAGI (reference sequence). The CDR3 is 14 amino acids. The CDR3 DNA reads TGTGCCAGCAGTTACGACGGGACAGGGGAAAAACTGTTTTTT. This sequence encodes CASSYDGTGEKLFF.

This clone has only a few counts. The J gene is TRBJ2-2, the V gene TRBV7-9; the D gene is possibly TRBD2 (5 bases). CDR1 and CDR2 (germline): SEHNR, FQNEAQ (reference sequence). The CDR3 runs to 13 residues. The V end was cut by 5 bases, the J end by 4 bases, with 8 bases between. The CDR3 here is CASSTTITGELFF. The CDR3 DNA is TGTGCCAGCAGCACGACTATCACCGGGGAGCTGTTTTTT.